The next 8 T cell receptor beta chains were all read from a single sample in a study of PD-1 blockade in classical Hodgkin lymphoma. Every patient relapsed after autologous stem cell transplantation, and brentuximab vedotin exposure varied. Profiled with immunoSEQ multiplex PCR; TCRdb holds only in-frame clones, not every one. The sample lists around 45,000 clones, almost 90% seen once, with about 9% in the top ten. This material consisted of peripheral blood mononuclear cells (PBMCs), taken at baseline. These receptors were collected from a human donor with classical Hodgkin lymphoma.

This clone was detected only once. V gene TRBV7-3 combines with J gene TRBJ1-1; D gene uncertain. Deletions cut 5 bases from V and 3 bases from J, with 13 bases between. This CDR3 comprises 14 residues. CDR1 and CDR2 (germline): SGHTA, FQGTGA. The CDR3 sequence: CASSPRVGHTEAFF. In DNA, the CDR3 is TGTGCCAGCAGCCCGCGGGTAGGCCACACTGAAGCTTTCTTT. The full variable domain, with the rest looked up from reference TRBV7-3 and TRBJ1-1, is GAGVSQTPSNKVTEKGKYVELRCDPISGHTALYWYRQSLGQGPEFLIYFQGTGAADDSGLPNDRFFAVRPEGSVSTLKIQRTERGDSAVYLCASSPRVGHTEAFFGQGTRLTVV.

This clone was detected a few times. The chain joins TRBV29-1 to TRBJ1-1; D perhaps matches TRBD1 (5 bases). Looked up from germline, CDR1 is SQVTM and CDR2 is ANQGSEA. Between the trimmed V and J ends, which lost 7 bases and 2 bases, there was a span of 8 bases. This CDR3 contains 11 residues. The CDR3 sequence is CSGGHNTEAFF. Here the CDR3 DNA reads TGCAGCGGCGGACATAACACTGAAGCTTTCTTT. The full variable domain, rest sourced from reference TRBV29-1 and TRBJ1-1, is SAVISQKPSRDICQRGTSLTIQCQVDSQVTMMFWYRQQPGQSLTLIATANQGSEATYESGFVIDKFPISRPNLTFSTLTVSNMSPEDSSIYLCSGGHNTEAFFGQGTRLTVV.

This clone turned up a few times. In nucleotides, the CDR3 is TGTGCCAGCAGCCCCCGGGGAAGCGGGGTACCCCATGAGCAGTTCTTC. Translation: CASSPRGSGVPHEQFF. The chain carries TRBV7-9 and TRBJ2-1; 7 nucleotides line up with TRBD2. The CDR3 spans 16 residues. Trimming took 5 bases from V and 8 from J; bases not matched to a gene: 15. The V gene's germline CDR1 is SEHNR and CDR2 FQNEAQ (reference sequence).

CDR3 in amino acids: CASSLAAASTYEQYF. The CDR3 DNA reads TGTGCCAGCAGCTTAGCGGCGGCCAGCACCTACGAGCAGTACTTC. This chain links TRBV7-8 with TRBJ2-7; D not resolved. CDR1 and CDR2 from the germline V gene are SGHVS and FQNEAQ. V lost 0 bases, J lost 2 bases, and 11 bases lay in between. The CDR3 extends over 15 amino acids.

The rearrangement joins TRBV19 to TRBJ2-3, with D uncertain. The ends were cut back, 6 bases at V and 2 bases at J, with 9 bases in the middle. Germline assignment: CDR1 LNHDA and CDR2 SQIVND (reference sequence). The CDR3 is 13 residues long. The CDR3 loop is CASRGPLTDTQYF. CDR3 nucleotides: TGTGCCAGTAGGGGCCCTCTCACAGATACGCAGTATTTT.

CDR3: CASSGTGGMGNQPQHF. CDR3 in DNA: TGTGCCAGCAGTGGGACAGGGGGCATGGGCAATCAGCCCCAGCATTTT. The genes are TRBV25-1 and TRBJ1-5, with TRBD1 matching over 11 bases. V was pared by 4 bases and J by 2 bases, with 4 bases of the junction left unmatched. This CDR3 is 16 amino acids long. Germline assignment: CDR1 MGHDK and CDR2 SYGVNS.

The chain has TRBV28 and TRBJ2-7; D gene unclear. The ends were cut back, 5 bases at V and 5 bases at J, with 7 bases in the middle. The CDR3 consists of 11 residues. Germline CDR1 is MDHEN and CDR2 is SYDVKM. DNA of the CDR3: TGTGCCAGCAGTCCACGGAACGAGCAGTACTTC. The encoded protein is CASSPRNEQYF.

The chain links TRBV4-3 to TRBJ2-7, with 9 bases fitting TRBD1. The junction had 12 bases not matched to a gene; V was cut back by 0 bases and J by 6 bases. This CDR3 contains 17 residues. Germline V lookup: CDR1 LGHNA, CDR2 YSLEER. In nucleotides, the CDR3 is TGCGCCAGCAGCCAAGATTTTGGGACAGGGCTCTCCCTCGAGCAGTACTTC. It codes for CASSQDFGTGLSLEQYF.